This T cell receptor beta chain was captured by sequencing in a study of blood T cell repertoires in COVID-19. Whole-study context: Sources were T cells, B-cell-depleted T cells, or PBMCs; the material itself was cDNA or gDNA.

Germline V gene lookup returns CDR1 KGHSH and CDR2 LQKENI. Trimming at V came to 3 bases and at J to 7 bases, leaving 6 bases not matched to a gene. The CDR3 covers 16 residues. Original analysis: Reference gene primer amplification gave nucleated cell count estimates. TCRdb's copy holds only in-frame clones and misses some; the assay was immunoSEQ multiplex PCR. The V and J calls and clone size are taken from that table; D and trimming were inferred from the DNA. The table records roughly 75,000 clones, approximately 80% of them present only once. The origin of this receptor is a man aged 50-59 years with acute or convalescent COVID-19. Sequencing was carried out using peripheral blood. The chain links TRBV18 to TRBJ1-6; TRBD1 matches at 10 bases. The CDR3 loop is CASSPPGQGDNSPLHF. The CDR3 region has the DNA TGTGCCAGCTCACCTCCCGGACAGGGGGACAATTCACCCCTCCACTTT.